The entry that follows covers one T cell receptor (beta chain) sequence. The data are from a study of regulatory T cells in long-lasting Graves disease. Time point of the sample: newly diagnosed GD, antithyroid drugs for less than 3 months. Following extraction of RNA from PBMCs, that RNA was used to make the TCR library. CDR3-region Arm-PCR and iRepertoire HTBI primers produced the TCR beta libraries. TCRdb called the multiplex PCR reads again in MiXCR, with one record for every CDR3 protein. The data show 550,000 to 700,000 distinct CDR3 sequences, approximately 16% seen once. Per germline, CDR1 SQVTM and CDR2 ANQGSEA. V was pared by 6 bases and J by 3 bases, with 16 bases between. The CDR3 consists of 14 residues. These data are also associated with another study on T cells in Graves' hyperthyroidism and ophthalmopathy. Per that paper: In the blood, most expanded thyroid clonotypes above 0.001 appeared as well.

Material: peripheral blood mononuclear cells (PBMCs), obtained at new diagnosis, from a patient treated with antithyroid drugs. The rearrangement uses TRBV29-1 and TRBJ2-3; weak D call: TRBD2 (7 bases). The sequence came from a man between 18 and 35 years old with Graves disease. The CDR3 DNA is TGCAGCGTGGGGTCGGGGGGCGGGACAGATACGCAGTATTTT. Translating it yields CSVGSGGGTDTQYF.